In this sample, the clone carrying this T cell receptor beta chain turned up once. The germline V gene has CDR1 SGHRS and CDR2 YFSETQ. There are 15 residues in the CDR3. V shed 7 bases and J shed 6 bases, with 20 bases lying between them. This entry comes from a study of shared T cell receptors in the human thymus. Assay used: immunoSEQ multiplex PCR; TCRdb lists only in-frame clones, some missing. Counted here are approximately 760,000 clones, 80% to 90% occurring once; the ten biggest clones make up 0.0095% to 0.011%. This sample also belongs to another study, concerning human thymus T cells. From that study: It was from resections taken during corrective heart surgery that the thymus tissue came. There appeared to be biased usage of V and J genes in thymic and blood repertoires. Related work showed strongly overlapping thymic repertoires across unrelated individuals.

This TCR was sampled from a girl less than two years old with a congenital heart defect. The chain links TRBV5-1 to TRBJ2-1; a weak D match, TRBD2 (6 bases). The material sequenced was thymocytes. This chain's CDR3 is CASLGVGRDSNEQFF. For the CDR3, the DNA is TGCGCCAGCCTAGGGGTCGGCCGGGACTCCAATGAGCAGTTCTTC.